This is a list of T cell receptor beta chains from one sample in a study of blood T cell repertoires in COVID-19. Profiling relied on immunoSEQ multiplex PCR, and the TCRdb table lists in-frame clones only, not all of them. The data contain about 120,000 clones, over 80% of them seen just once; the ten biggest clones take up 25% to 30%. The sequencing input was peripheral blood. These receptors all stem from a woman between 65 and 79 years old with acute or convalescent COVID-19. The CDR3 runs from the conserved cysteine through the conserved F or W. The D gene is left open where the match is weak. The listing skips clone size in some rows; elsewhere it reads once, few, many or a size class.

d_call,clone_size,v_call,j_call,cdr3_aa,cdr3_nt
TRBD1,-,TRBV12-5,TRBJ1-1,CASKGANTEAFF,TGTGCTAGTAAGGGGGCGAACACTGAAGCTTTCTTT
-,-,TRBV3-1/TRBV3-2,TRBJ1-2,CASSQDPRSNYGYTF,TGTGCCAGCAGCCAAGATCCTCGCAGTAACTATGGCTACACCTTC
TRBD2,-,TRBV7-3,TRBJ2-2,CASLLLAGDTGELFF,TGTGCCAGCCTCCTCCTAGCGGGGGACACCGGGGAGCTGTTTTTT
-,once,TRBV5-1,TRBJ2-1,CASSLGGLNNEQFF,TGCGCCAGCAGCTTGGGGGGGCTAAACAATGAGCAGTTCTTC
-,-,TRBV2,TRBJ1-1,CASSRTPLGAEAFF,TGTGCCAGCTCAAGGACGCCATTGGGAGCTGAAGCTTTCTTT
TRBD1,-,TRBV5-1,TRBJ1-1,CASSSGTGNTEAFF,TGCGCCAGCAGCTCGGGGACAGGGAACACTGAAGCTTTCTTT
-,once,TRBV4-1,TRBJ2-3,CASSQEPLGDTQYF,TGCGCCAGCAGCCAAGAACCGCTGGGCGATACGCAGTATTTT
-,-,TRBV27,TRBJ1-4,CASSLWAGAQRTTNEKLFF,TGTGCCAGCAGTTTATGGGCAGGGGCGCAAAGAACAACTAATGAAAAACTGTTTTTT
TRBD1,-,TRBV6-5,TRBJ1-2,CASSRTGEGYTF,TGTGCCAGCAGTCGGACAGGGGAAGGCTACACCTTC
TRBD1,-,TRBV19,TRBJ2-5,CASRLGRGRVETQYF,TGTGCCAGTAGGCTAGGTAGGGGGCGCGTAGAGACCCAGTACTTC
-,-,TRBV5-4,TRBJ2-1,CASSPMGASSYNEQFF,TGTGCCAGCAGCCCGATGGGGGCGAGCTCCTACAATGAGCAGTTCTTC
TRBD1,-,TRBV24-1,TRBJ1-4,CATSDSGQAEKLFF,TGTGCCACCAGTGATTCGGGACAGGCTGAAAAACTGTTTTTT
TRBD2,-,TRBV7-2,TRBJ2-2,CASWNRGLLAGFGELFF,TGTGCCAGCTGGAATAGAGGGCTACTAGCGGGGTTCGGGGAGCTGTTTTTT